Here is one TCR beta chain with its context. What it binds is unknown. Some clones are missing from TCRdb's copy, which holds only in-frame ones; the method was immunoSEQ multiplex PCR. Among approximately 63,000 clones, approximately 87% were seen once, and the ten largest hold roughly 5%. CDR1 and CDR2 from the germline V gene are ENHRY and SYGVKD. V was shortened by 10 bases and J by 4 bases, with 14 bases between the two germline ends. The CDR3 contains 13 residues. This record belongs to a study of identifying expanded T cells in peripheral blood. General observations from the study: Roughly 2-week clone count variance significantly increased as total template count grew.

Sequenced material: blood. The J gene is TRBJ2-1, the V gene TRBV10-3; a weak D match, TRBD2 (5 bases). This receptor was taken from a person aged 18 to 69 in good health. The CDR3 sequence is CATAKVAYNEQFF. The CDR3 nucleotides are TGTGCCACCGCGAAAGTAGCGTACAATGAGCAGTTCTTC.